The 28 T cell receptor beta chains given below trace back to one sample, sequenced in a study of cytomegalovirus exposure and HLA in healthy donors (dated by TCRdb to 2015 to 2018). The library was produced with the immunoSEQ multiplex PCR assay. For the multiplex PCR, a mixture combining 60 forward primers for TCR Vbeta segments and 13 reverse primers for TCR Jbeta segments was used. This is the immuneACCESS table as TCRdb keeps it, with only in-frame sequences that have V and J called. A part of the clones is gone; compared with another copy, unresolved V genes explain less than half, and the rest is unexplained. This sample comprises 100,000 to 150,000 clones, around four fifths of them detected only once. The ten largest account for approximately 11% of the sample. Material for sequencing was PBMCs. The receptors were sampled from a man aged 30 to 45 in good health and CMV-seropositive.

This sequence joins TRBV11-2 and TRBJ2-3; possible D gene TRBD1, 6 bases. Deletions cut 7 bases from V and 3 bases from J, with 14 bases between. The germline V gene encodes CDR1 SGHAT and CDR2 FQNNGV. This CDR3 comprises 14 residues. The CDR3 bases are TGTGCCAGCACCGCCGGACAGCCTACAGATACGCAGTATTTT. The encoded protein is CASTAGQPTDTQYF.

The chain couples TRBV5-5 to TRBJ1-4, with D perhaps TRBD1 (6 bases). Trimming stripped 4 bases from V and 0 bases from J, with 13 bases between. The CDR3 runs to 16 residues. The germline V gene has CDR1 SGHKS and CDR2 YYEKEE (reference sequence). CDR3 sequence reads: CASSRRDTPTNEKLFF. CDR3 nucleotides: TGTGCCAGCAGCCGCCGGGACACTCCAACTAATGAAAAACTGTTTTTT.

Here the CDR3 reads CASSSNSGKQFF. CDR3 bases: TGTGCCAGCAGCTCGAACAGCGGGAAGCAGTTCTTC. The chain links TRBV5-6 to TRBJ2-1, with 7 bases that match TRBD2. Germline V lookup: CDR1 SGHDT, CDR2 YYEEEE. This CDR3 contains 12 residues. V gave up 3 bases and J gave up 11 bases; unmatched junction bases: 5.

The chain links TRBV27 to TRBJ2-1, with 12 bases matching TRBD2. This CDR3 has 15 amino acids. V trimming: 2 bases; J trimming: 6 bases; junction bases outside the gene matches: 2. Germline V lookup: CDR1 MNHEY, CDR2 SMNVEV (reference sequence). As DNA, the CDR3 is TGTGCCAGCAGTTTAGCTAGCGGGAGGGCCAATGAGCAGTTCTTC. It encodes CASSLASGRANEQFF.

The gene calls are TRBV5-6 and TRBJ2-7; 10 positions agree with TRBD2. This CDR3 has 16 residues. Trimming cost V 4 bases and J 1 base; bases outside gene matches: 8. Germline CDR1 and CDR2: SGHDT and YYEEEE. CDR3 residues: CASSILASGSSYEQYF. The CDR3 DNA reads as TGTGCCAGCAGCATACTAGCTAGCGGGAGTTCCTACGAGCAGTACTTC.

The rearrangement joins TRBV9 to TRBJ2-5; 10 nucleotides match TRBD1. Germline lookup yields CDR1 SGDLS and CDR2 YYNGEE. J gave up 5 bases and V 3 bases, and 7 bases lay outside the gene matches. The CDR3 loop spans 15 amino acids. The DNA of the CDR3 is TGTGCCAGCAGCGAGAAGACAGGGGGCTGGGAGACCCAGTACTTC. Amino acid sequence: CASSEKTGGWETQYF.

This chain connects TRBV7-2 to TRBJ1-1; maybe TRBD1 (5 bases). The V gene's germline CDR1 is SGHTA and CDR2 FQGNSA. CDR3 length: 14 amino acids. The V and J ends lost 5 bases and 2 bases respectively, with 12 bases between them. The chain's CDR3 is CASSRGTENTEAFF. Here the CDR3 DNA reads TGTGCCAGCAGCCGCGGGACGGAAAACACTGAAGCTTTCTTT.

This clone was observed a handful of times. This rearrangement joins TRBV5-4 to TRBJ2-1; no clear D. There are 15 residues in the CDR3. Germline values: CDR1 SGHNT, CDR2 YYREEE (reference sequence). With 4 bases removed from V and 7 bases from J, the gap between germline ends came to 18 bases. The CDR3 DNA reads as TGTGCCAGCAGCCAGCGAGCCTTTTCATCAAATGAGCAGTTCTTC. Its translation: CASSQRAFSSNEQFF.

V and J are TRBV28 and TRBJ1-2; D is possibly TRBD1 (5 bases). V dropped 6 bases and J dropped 8 bases, with 13 bases sitting between them. This CDR3 comprises 12 residues. The V gene's germline CDR1 is MDHEN and CDR2 SYDVKM. CDR3 sequence (DNA): TGTGCCAGCAGCTCCAGGGATCGGGGCTACACCTTC. Translation gives CASSSRDRGYTF.

This clone has a handful of counts. The V call is TRBV7-9, the J call TRBJ2-2; 9 bases fit TRBD1. The germline gives CDR1 SEHNR, CDR2 FQNEAQ (reference sequence). With 5 bases clipped from V and 2 bases from J, the junction kept 6 bases outside the gene matches. The CDR3 totals 16 residues. The CDR3 DNA reads TGTGCCAGCAGCCGTGGGACAGGGAGTAACACCGGGGAGCTGTTTTTT. This codes for CASSRGTGSNTGELFF.

The rearrangement links TRBV9 to TRBJ2-1; tentative D call: TRBD2 (6 bases). The CDR3 is made up of 15 amino acids. Trimming pared 2 bases from V and 5 bases from J, leaving 14 bases between. From germline, CDR1 is SGDLS and CDR2 YYNGEE. CDR3 DNA sequence: TGTGCCAGCAGCGTTTCTGGGGTAGCGGACAATGAGCAGTTCTTC. Its protein is CASSVSGVADNEQFF.

The V call is TRBV7-2, the J call TRBJ1-1; D remains unclear. CDR1 and CDR2 (germline): SGHTA, FQGNSA. The CDR3 runs to 14 residues. The V and J ends lost 3 bases and 3 bases respectively, with 11 bases between them. CDR3 amino acids: CASSLGPRYTEAFF. CDR3 nucleotides: TGTGCCAGCAGCTTGGGTCCGAGGTACACTGAAGCTTTCTTT.

V and J are TRBV15 and TRBJ2-7; a weak D match, TRBD1 (5 bases). The length of the CDR3 is 14 residues. The germline CDR1 and CDR2 sequences are LNHNV and YYDKDF (reference sequence). V was shortened by 0 bases and J by 6 bases, with 12 bases between the two germline ends. CDR3 region: CATSRDHRPGEQYF. DNA for the CDR3: TGTGCCACCAGCAGAGATCACAGGCCCGGCGAGCAGTACTTC. Combining the CDR3 with reference TRBV15 and TRBJ2-7 gives the whole variable domain DAMVIQNPRYQVTQFGKPVTLSCSQTLNHNVMYWYQQKSSQAPKLLFHYYDKDFNNEADTPDNFQSRRPNTSFCFLDIRSPGLGDTAMYLCATSRDHRPGEQYFGPGTRLTVT.

The chain carries TRBV6-5 and TRBJ2-5; D is perhaps TRBD1 (6 bases). Trimming stripped 6 bases from V and 2 bases from J, with 16 bases between. The CDR3 sequence is 15 residues long. Germline V lookup: CDR1 MNHEY, CDR2 SVGAGI. CDR3 nucleotides: TGTGCCAGCAGCCTAAGTAGACAGGTACAAGAGACCCAGTACTTC. Encoded protein: CASSLSRQVQETQYF.

The genes are TRBV4-2 and TRBJ2-5; TRBD2 matches at 7 bases. The J segment lost 2 bases and the V segment lost 2 bases, leaving 8 bases of the junction unmatched. CDR1 is LGHNA and CDR2 is YNFKEQ in the germline V gene. The CDR3 runs 16 residues. The CDR3 sequence: CASSQTHQGGQETQYF. The CDR3 DNA is TGTGCCAGCAGCCAAACCCACCAGGGAGGGCAAGAGACCCAGTACTTC.

The rearrangement links TRBV6-5 to TRBJ1-4; TRBD1 might be the D (5 bases). Trimming shortened V by 4 bases and J by 3 bases, and 15 bases separated the two germline ends. This CDR3 is 16 amino acids long. Germline CDR1 is MNHEY and CDR2 is SVGAGI. CDR3 bases: TGTGCCAGCAGTTCCCTTACAGGCGCGGCTAATGAAAAACTGTTTTTT. Amino acids: CASSSLTGAANEKLFF.

The chain uses TRBV4-3 and TRBJ2-7; TRBD2 matches 15 bases. This CDR3 is 17 amino acids long. CDR1 is LGHNA and CDR2 is YSLEER in the germline V gene. J gave up 3 bases and V 4 bases, and 7 bases lay outside the gene matches. The CDR3 protein is CASSRRTSGRAGYEQYF. The CDR3 nucleotides are TGCGCCAGCAGCCGAAGGACTAGCGGGAGGGCCGGCTACGAGCAGTACTTC.

The chain has TRBV5-1 and TRBJ2-1; TRBD1 agrees at 7 bases. From germline, CDR1 is SGHRS and CDR2 YFSETQ. This CDR3 region has 15 residues. Trimming at V came to 0 bases and at J to 2 bases, leaving 2 bases not matched to a gene. In DNA form, the CDR3 reads TGCGCCAGCAGCTTGGAGGGGACAGCCTACAATGAGCAGTTCTTC. Protein sequence: CASSLEGTAYNEQFF.

This clone has more than one count but fewer than ten. This sequence joins TRBV28 and TRBJ2-7, with TRBD2 matching over 11 bases. The trim removed 0 bases at V and 3 bases at J, leaving 1 base unmatched. The CDR3 has 15 amino acids. The germline gives CDR1 MDHEN, CDR2 SYDVKM. CDR3 residues: CASSLWTSGVYEQYF. DNA for the CDR3: TGTGCCAGCAGTTTATGGACTAGCGGGGTCTACGAGCAGTACTTC.

The V gene is TRBV19, the J gene TRBJ2-7; possible D gene TRBD2, 6 bases. V lost 4 bases to trimming and J lost 0 bases, with 10 bases between them. Germline V gives CDR1 LNHDA, CDR2 SQIVND (reference sequence). CDR3 length: 14 residues. The CDR3 spells CASSTGDFSYEQYF. CDR3 nucleotides: TGTGCCAGTAGTACCGGGGACTTCTCCTACGAGCAGTACTTC. Supplemented by reference TRBV19 and TRBJ2-7, the full variable domain reads DGGITQSPKYLFRKEGQNVTLSCEQNLNHDAMYWYRQDPGQGLRLIYYSQIVNDFQKGDIAEGYSVSREKKESFPLTVTSAQKNPTAFYLCASSTGDFSYEQYFGPGTRLTVT.

The CDR3 loop reads CASSRQGEVSEAFF. CDR3 sequence (DNA): TGCGCCAGCAGCCGACAGGGCGAGGTATCTGAAGCTTTCTTT. The chain uses TRBV5-1 and TRBJ1-1; TRBD1 matches 7 bases. Germline trimming cut 4 bases from V and 6 bases from J; bases unmatched to any gene: 9. The CDR3 is 14 residues long. CDR1 is SGHRS and CDR2 is YFSETQ in the germline V gene.

The chain links TRBV7-2 to TRBJ1-2; D gene unclear. This CDR3 contains 14 residues. Per the germline V gene, CDR1 is SGHTA and CDR2 is FQGNSA. V was cut by 1 base and J by 8 bases, with 14 bases left in between. CDR3 protein: CASSLEVRVRGYTF. CDR3 sequence (DNA): TGTGCCAGCAGCTTAGAGGTTCGGGTCAGAGGCTACACCTTC.

V and J are TRBV7-2 and TRBJ2-7, with TRBD2 identical over 7 bases. The CDR3 totals 14 residues. The V segment lost 1 base and the J segment 2 bases; nucleotides outside the gene matches: 2. Germline V gives CDR1 SGHTA, CDR2 FQGNSA. As DNA, the CDR3 is TGTGCCAGCAGCTTAGGCGGGGGAACCTACGAGCAGTACTTC. Encoded protein: CASSLGGGTYEQYF.

V usage is TRBV5-4 and J usage is TRBJ1-4; D unresolved. This CDR3 is 17 amino acids long. Germline V CDR1 and CDR2: SGHNT, YYREEE (reference sequence). Between the trimmed V and J ends, which lost 2 bases and 5 bases, there was a span of 19 bases. The CDR3 nucleotides read TGTGCCAGCAGCTTAGACTCGTACGGAACGGAGAATGAAAAACTGTTTTTT. Residues: CASSLDSYGTENEKLFF.

The chain is built from TRBV7-8 and TRBJ2-4, with 9 bases identical to TRBD2. CDR1 and CDR2 (germline): SGHVS, FQNEAQ. V shed 0 bases and J 10 bases; nucleotides not matched to a gene: 13. The CDR3 has 17 amino acids. The CDR3 here is CASSLAGGGSGSGIQYF. The DNA for the CDR3 is TGTGCCAGCAGCTTAGCGGGGGGTGGTAGCGGGAGTGGGATTCAGTACTTC.

This chain links TRBV27 with TRBJ1-3, with a weak D call TRBD1 (6 bases). Germline V gene sequence: CDR1 MNHEY, CDR2 SMNVEV (reference sequence). V shed 6 bases and J shed 7 bases, with 13 bases lying between them. CDR3 length: 13 amino acids. The chain's CDR3 is CASRAAGANTIYF. As DNA, the CDR3 is TGTGCCAGCAGGGCGGCGGGGGCGAACACCATATATTTT.

The rearrangement uses TRBV18 and TRBJ1-1, with D possibly TRBD1 on 5 matching bases. Trimming left V 3 bases short and J 1 base short, with 9 bases between. Germline loops: CDR1 KGHSH, CDR2 LQKENI. CDR3 size: 14 residues. This chain's CDR3 is CASSPWQGNTEAFF. The CDR3 DNA is TGTGCCAGCTCACCCTGGCAGGGGAACACTGAAGCTTTCTTT.

The chain couples TRBV19 to TRBJ2-5; D is perhaps TRBD2 (6 bases). Trimming took off 5 bases at V and 7 bases at J, with 14 bases between the two ends. Per germline, CDR1 LNHDA and CDR2 SQIVND (reference sequence). The CDR3 loop spans 13 amino acids. CDR3 sequence reads: CASSLPPRGTQYF. CDR3 sequence (DNA): TGTGCCAGTAGTCTTCCCCCGCGGGGGACCCAGTACTTC.